These T cell receptor beta chains were read from a single sample in a study of cytomegalovirus exposure and HLA in healthy donors. TCRdb's table, derived via immunoSEQ multiplex PCR, lists solely in-frame clones and lacks some. The sample consists of about 170,000 clones, roughly nine tenths of them appearing once. The sequencing input was PBMCs. The receptors here all came from a woman aged 25 to 39 in good health and CMV-seronegative. The CDR3 runs from the conserved cysteine through the conserved F or W. Each record gives: V gene, clone size, D gene, J gene, CDR3 protein, CDR3 DNA. A D gene is named only where the DNA matches it firmly. Rows may omit the clone size; those that give it use once, few, many or a size class.

>TRBV28|-|TRBD2|TRBJ2-7
CASSNLAGVYEQYF
TGTGCCAGCAGCAATCTAGCGGGAGTCTACGAGCAGTACTTC
>TRBV7-9|-|TRBD2|TRBJ2-2
CASSLGLAGGTGELFF
TGTGCCAGCAGCCTCGGACTAGCGGGAGGTACCGGGGAGCTGTTTTTT
>TRBV19|-|TRBD1|TRBJ1-5
CASSSGQGVGQPQHF
TGTGCCAGTAGTTCCGGACAGGGGGTCGGTCAGCCCCAGCATTTT
>TRBV7-2|-|-|TRBJ2-7
CASSLEVGTNYEQYF
TGTGCCAGCAGCTTAGAAGTCGGGACGAACTACGAGCAGTACTTC
>TRBV15|-|TRBD1|TRBJ1-5
CATSRDTSGGTGNQPQHF
TGTGCCACCAGCAGAGATACATCGGGCGGGACAGGGAATCAGCCCCAGCATTTT
>TRBV29-1|-|-|TRBJ2-7
CSVGWGSAEQYF
TGCAGCGTTGGTTGGGGCTCCGCCGAGCAGTACTTC
>TRBV2|-|TRBD2|TRBJ2-5
CASSILAGGLETQYF
TGTGCCAGCAGTATCTTAGCGGGGGGGCTAGAGACCCAGTACTTC
>TRBV5-1|-|-|TRBJ2-7
CASSLTEYEQYF
TGCGCCAGCAGCTTGACAGAATACGAGCAGTACTTC
>TRBV6-5|-|-|TRBJ1-4
CASRSVGNEKLFF
TGTGCCAGCAGGAGCGTAGGGAATGAAAAACTGTTTTTT
>TRBV28|-|TRBD1|TRBJ1-1
CASSSGSGGPEAFF
TGTGCCAGCAGTTCGGGATCAGGGGGGCCTGAAGCTTTCTTT
>TRBV7-2|-|-|TRBJ2-7
CASSPGHTYEQYF
TGTGCCAGCAGTCCGGGACACACCTACGAGCAGTACTTC
>TRBV20-1|-|-|TRBJ1-1
CSARRAVRAFF
TGCAGTGCTAGAAGGGCAGTGCGAGCTTTCTTT
>TRBV6-1|once|TRBD2|TRBJ2-7
CASSGLAGLSYEQYF
TGTGCCAGCAGCGGACTAGCGGGTTTATCCTACGAGCAGTACTTC
>TRBV4-3|few|-|TRBJ2-1
CASSQDQGVYNEQFF
TGCGCCAGCAGCCAAGATCAAGGAGTCTACAATGAGCAGTTCTTC
>TRBV7-8|-|-|TRBJ2-2
CASSLSRGREDSRGELFF
TGTGCCAGCAGCTTAAGCCGGGGTCGGGAGGACAGCAGGGGGGAGCTGTTTTTT
>TRBV7-6|-|-|TRBJ2-1
CASSLAENGYNEQFF
TGTGCCAGCAGCTTAGCGGAAAACGGCTACAATGAGCAGTTCTTC
>TRBV18|few|-|TRBJ1-2
CASSPQDPGRSRNYGYTF
TGTGCCAGCTCACCACAAGACCCCGGACGGTCCAGAAACTATGGCTACACCTTC
>TRBV4-3|-|-|TRBJ2-1
CASSQGSNEQFF
TGCGCCAGCAGCCAAGGTAGTAATGAGCAGTTCTTC
>TRBV2|-|TRBD1|TRBJ1-1
CASSEARTGVGGTEAFF
TGTGCCAGCAGTGAAGCACGGACAGGGGTAGGGGGAACTGAAGCTTTCTTT
>TRBV4-2|-|-|TRBJ2-1
CASSQTGTTSYNEQFF
TGTGCCAGCAGCCAGACCGGGACCACCTCCTACAATGAGCAGTTCTTC
>TRBV7-3|-|-|TRBJ2-3
CASSLIMDTQYF
TGTGCCAGCAGCTTAATCATGGATACGCAGTATTTT
>TRBV5-7|few|-|TRBJ1-5
CASSRTSDSPNQPQHF
TGTGCCAGCAGCAGAACAAGCGACAGCCCCAATCAGCCCCAGCATTTT
>TRBV7-2|-|-|TRBJ2-2
CASSTLGGAHTGELFF
TGTGCCAGCTCCACCTTAGGGGGGGCGCACACCGGGGAGCTGTTTTTT
>TRBV6-1|-|TRBD2|TRBJ2-1
CASSASGRGHEQFF
TGTGCCAGCAGTGCTAGCGGGAGAGGACATGAGCAGTTCTTC
>TRBV5-5|-|-|TRBJ1-2
CASSLVSDYGYTF
TGTGCCAGCAGCTTGGTTTCAGACTATGGCTACACCTTC
>TRBV4-3|-|-|TRBJ2-7
CASSQDFRANEQYF
TGCGCCAGCAGCCAAGACTTCAGGGCCAACGAGCAGTACTTC
>TRBV7-9|-|TRBD1|TRBJ1-1
CASSLGQGATTEAFF
TGTGCCAGCAGCTTGGGACAGGGGGCGACCACTGAAGCTTTCTTT
>TRBV28|-|-|TRBJ1-5
CASSYRESIQPQHF
TGTGCCAGCAGCTACAGGGAAAGTATTCAGCCCCAGCATTTT
>TRBV19|-|-|TRBJ1-5
CASSGGLQPQHF
TGTGCCAGTAGTGGGGGTCTCCAGCCCCAGCATTTT
>TRBV18|-|-|TRBJ2-5
CASSPLPGQPSSETQYF
TGTGCCAGCTCACCACTTCCAGGACAGCCTTCCTCAGAGACCCAGTACTTC
>TRBV4-2|-|-|TRBJ2-1
CASSQGGLDSQREQFF
TGTGCCAGCAGCCAAGGCGGGCTGGACAGTCAACGGGAGCAGTTCTTC
>TRBV7-2|-|-|TRBJ2-1
CASSLAVGKGVYNEQFF
TGTGCCAGCAGCTTAGCGGTGGGGAAAGGTGTATACAATGAGCAGTTCTTC
>TRBV6-5|-|TRBD1|TRBJ1-1
CASSTDRDTEAFF
TGTGCCAGCAGTACCGACAGGGACACTGAAGCTTTCTTT
>TRBV5-1|-|TRBD1|TRBJ2-7
CASSLAGQGRYEQYF
TGCGCCAGCAGCTTGGCCGGACAGGGTAGGTACGAGCAGTACTTC
>TRBV19|-|-|TRBJ2-7
CASSISDTSYEQYF
TGTGCCAGTAGTATTTCGGACACTTCCTACGAGCAGTACTTC
>TRBV14|-|-|TRBJ2-3
CASSQDDSPPVDTQYF
TGTGCCAGCAGCCAAGATGACTCCCCACCGGTAGATACGCAGTATTTT
>TRBV6-5|-|-|TRBJ2-7
CASSYLQRGGEQYF
TGTGCCAGCAGTTACCTCCAGAGGGGCGGCGAGCAGTACTTC
>TRBV5-1|-|TRBD1|TRBJ2-7
CASSSGTGMYEQYF
TGCGCCAGCAGCTCCGGGACAGGGATGTACGAGCAGTACTTC
>TRBV5-6|-|-|TRBJ1-1
CASSFVGTNTEAFF
TGTGCCAGCAGCTTCGTAGGGACAAACACTGAAGCTTTCTTT
>TRBV9|-|-|TRBJ1-1
CASSPPGGPEAFF
TGTGCCAGCAGCCCCCCTGGGGGGCCTGAGGCTTTCTTT
>TRBV4-1|-|-|TRBJ2-5
CASSQVAGQTQYF
TGCGCCAGCAGCCAAGTTGCAGGGCAGACCCAGTACTTC
>TRBV5-4|-|TRBD1|TRBJ1-2
CASSPRQGAYYGYTF
TGTGCCAGCAGTCCACGACAGGGGGCTTACTATGGCTACACCTTC
>TRBV6-5|-|-|TRBJ2-7
CASSYDGRGYEQYF
TGTGCCAGCAGTTACGACGGCAGGGGCTACGAGCAGTACTTC
>TRBV2|few|TRBD1|TRBJ1-3
CASNPRTGSGNTIYF
TGTGCCAGCAACCCAAGGACAGGGAGCGGAAACACCATATATTTT
>TRBV7-8|few|-|TRBJ1-1
CASSDGGAMNTEAFF
TGTGCCAGCAGCGATGGGGGGGCAATGAACACTGAAGCTTTCTTT
>TRBV19|-|-|TRBJ2-7
CASSRDSIYEQYF
TGTGCCAGTAGCCGGGACTCAATCTACGAGCAGTACTTC
>TRBV7-2|once|-|TRBJ2-2
CASSLPTAGELFF
TGTGCCAGCAGCCTGCCAACGGCCGGGGAGCTGTTTTTT
>TRBV4-2|-|-|TRBJ1-1
CASSLSAGTLVTEAFF
TGTGCCAGCAGCCTGAGCGCCGGGACCCTCGTCACTGAAGCTTTCTTT